This record looks at one TCR beta chain sequence and its context. Through a sample-barcoded 5' primer and a J-beta primer mix, a second PCR was run for roughly 6 to 11 cycles. Each sample yielded at least 3 million CDR3-containing paired-end reads. TCRdb re-called the 5' RACE reads through MiXCR, storing one row per CDR3 protein. The sample holds roughly 720,000 distinct CDR3 sequences, 53% seen once. Germline values: CDR1 SGHAT, CDR2 FQDESV (reference sequence). Trimming removed 1 base from V and 7 bases from J; junction bases left unmatched: 8. CDR3 length: 16 residues. This record belongs to a study of blood T cells in healthy people across ages.

The gene calls are TRBV11-1 and TRBJ2-7, with TRBD2 matching 12 bases. This sequence originates from a man older than 75 in good health. Sequences were obtained from blood. The CDR3 DNA follows: TGTGCCAGCAGCTTAGGACTAGCGGGAGTAGGGAATGAGCAGTACTTC. Its protein product is CASSLGLAGVGNEQYF.